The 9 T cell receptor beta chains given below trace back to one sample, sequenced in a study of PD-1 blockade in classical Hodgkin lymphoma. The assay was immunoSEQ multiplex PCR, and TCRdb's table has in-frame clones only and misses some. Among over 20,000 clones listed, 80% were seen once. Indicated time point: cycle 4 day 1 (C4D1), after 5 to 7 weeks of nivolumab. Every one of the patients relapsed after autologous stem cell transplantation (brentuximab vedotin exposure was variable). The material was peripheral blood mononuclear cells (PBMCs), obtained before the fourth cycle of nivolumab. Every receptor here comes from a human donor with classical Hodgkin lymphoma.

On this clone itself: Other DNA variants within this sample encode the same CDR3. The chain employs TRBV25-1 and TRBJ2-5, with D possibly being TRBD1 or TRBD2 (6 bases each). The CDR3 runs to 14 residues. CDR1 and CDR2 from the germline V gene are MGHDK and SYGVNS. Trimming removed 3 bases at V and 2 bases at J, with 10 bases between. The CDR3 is CASSDRGGQETQYF. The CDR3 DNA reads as TGTGCCAGCAGTGACAGGGGAGGACAAGAGACCCAGTACTTC. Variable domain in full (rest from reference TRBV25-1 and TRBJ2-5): EADIYQTPRYLVIGTGKKITLECSQTMGHDKMYWYQQDPGMELHLIHYSYGVNSTEKGDLSSESTVSRIRTEHFPLTLESARPSHTSQYLCASSDRGGQETQYFGPGTRLLVL.

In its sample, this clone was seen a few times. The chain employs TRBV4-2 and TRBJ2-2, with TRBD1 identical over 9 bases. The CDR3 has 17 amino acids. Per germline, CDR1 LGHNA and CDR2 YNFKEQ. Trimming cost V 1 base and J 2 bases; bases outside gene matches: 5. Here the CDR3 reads CASSQGDRAGNTGELFF. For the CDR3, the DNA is TGTGCCAGCAGCCAAGGGGACAGGGCAGGCAACACCGGGGAGCTGTTTTTT.

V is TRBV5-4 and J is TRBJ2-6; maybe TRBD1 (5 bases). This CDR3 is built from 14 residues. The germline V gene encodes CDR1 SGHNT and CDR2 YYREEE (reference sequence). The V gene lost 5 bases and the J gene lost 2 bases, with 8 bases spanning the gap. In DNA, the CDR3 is TGTGCCAGCAGAACAGGTCCTGGGGCCAACGTCCTGACTTTC. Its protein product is CASRTGPGANVLTF.

CDR3 in DNA: TGCAGTGCACGGGCTACGTACGAGCAGTACTTC. It is translated as CSARATYEQYF. The chain joins TRBV20-1 to TRBJ2-7; D is undetermined. Looked up from germline, CDR1 is DFQATT and CDR2 is SNEGSKA (reference sequence). This CDR3 is built from 11 residues. The V gene lost 6 bases and the J gene lost 4 bases, with 10 bases spanning the gap.

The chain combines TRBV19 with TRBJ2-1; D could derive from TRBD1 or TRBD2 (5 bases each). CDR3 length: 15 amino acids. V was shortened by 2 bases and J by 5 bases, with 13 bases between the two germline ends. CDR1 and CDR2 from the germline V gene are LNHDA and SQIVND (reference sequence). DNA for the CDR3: TGTGCCAGTAGTATATCCCCGGGACGCCACAATGAGCAGTTCTTC. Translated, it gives CASSISPGRHNEQFF.

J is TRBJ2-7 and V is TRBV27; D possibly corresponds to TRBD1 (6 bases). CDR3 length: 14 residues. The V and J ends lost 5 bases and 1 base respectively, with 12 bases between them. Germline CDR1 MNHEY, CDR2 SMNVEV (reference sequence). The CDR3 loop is CASSPGHLSYEQYF. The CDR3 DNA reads TGTGCCAGCAGTCCGGGACACCTTTCCTACGAGCAGTACTTC.

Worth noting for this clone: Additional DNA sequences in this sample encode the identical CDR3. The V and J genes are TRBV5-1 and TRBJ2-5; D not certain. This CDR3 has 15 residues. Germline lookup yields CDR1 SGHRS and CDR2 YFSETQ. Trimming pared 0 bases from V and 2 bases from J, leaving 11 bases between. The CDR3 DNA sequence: TGCGCCAGCAGCTTGGCAGGAGCCAAACAAGAGACCCAGTACTTC. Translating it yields CASSLAGAKQETQYF.

The CDR3 protein is CASSSVGGVGANVLTF. The DNA for the CDR3 is TGTGCCAGCAGTTCCGTGGGAGGGGTTGGGGCCAACGTCCTGACTTTC. This sequence joins TRBV6-5 and TRBJ2-6, with 7 bases fitting TRBD2. V lost 4 bases and J lost 3; bases outside the gene matches: 6. The CDR3 runs 16 residues. Germline loops: CDR1 MNHEY, CDR2 SVGAGI.

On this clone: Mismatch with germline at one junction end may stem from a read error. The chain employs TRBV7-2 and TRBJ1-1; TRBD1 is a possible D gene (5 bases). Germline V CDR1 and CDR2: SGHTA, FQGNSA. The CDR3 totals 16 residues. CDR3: CASSRTQLSKEGRRIF. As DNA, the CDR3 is TGTGCCAGCAGCCGAACACAGTTATCTAAAGAGGGACGACGAATCTTT.